Below are 22 T cell receptor beta chains sequenced from a single sample in a study of blood T cells in healthy people across ages. Then a second PCR, running roughly 7 to 11 cycles, was carried out with a sample-barcoded 5' primer and a J-beta primer mix. TCRdb passed the 5' RACE reads through MiXCR, listing each CDR3 protein once. The sample lists about 760,000 distinct CDR3 sequences; approximately 60% were seen once. The source material was blood. All receptors derive from a man aged 40-50 years in good health.

This chain uses TRBV28 with TRBJ2-6; no definite D call. Trimming shortened V by 6 bases and J by 0 bases, and 18 bases separated the two germline ends. The CDR3 has 18 residues. Looked up from germline, CDR1 is MDHEN and CDR2 is SYDVKM. The CDR3 nucleotides are TGTGCCAGCAGCCGCGATCGGAGCGTGAGCTCTGGGGCCAACGTCCTGACTTTC. Translated: CASSRDRSVSSGANVLTF.

The chain links TRBV10-3 to TRBJ2-1, with 7 bases aligning to TRBD2. CDR1 and CDR2 (germline): ENHRY, SYGVKD. The CDR3 totals 15 residues. V shed 3 bases and J 7 bases; nucleotides not matched to a gene: 9. Written as DNA, the CDR3 is TGTGCCATCAGTGAAGGAGCGGGGCCGAGGAATGAGCAGTTCTTC. It specifies CAISEGAGPRNEQFF.

J is TRBJ1-4 and V is TRBV6-1; 8 bases are a match to TRBD1. Per germline, CDR1 MNHNS and CDR2 SASEGT. The J segment lost 4 bases and the V segment lost 5 bases, leaving 9 bases of the junction unmatched. The CDR3 is made up of 16 amino acids. The CDR3 here is CASSMWGQANNEKLFF. CDR3 nucleotides: TGTGCCAGCAGTATGTGGGGACAGGCGAATAATGAAAAACTGTTTTTT.

This chain's CDR3 is CASSYMTGSGYTF. DNA of the CDR3: TGTGCCAGCAGTTACATGACGGGGAGCGGCTACACCTTC. V gene TRBV6-5 combines with J gene TRBJ1-2; no definite D call. Trimming removed 2 bases at V and 8 bases at J, with 12 bases between. The CDR3 covers 13 residues. Germline V CDR1 and CDR2: MNHEY, SVGAGI.

This clonotype turned up a few times. CDR3 amino acids: CASSEWYRSGETQYF. DNA of the CDR3: TGTGCCAGCAGTGAATGGTACAGGTCGGGGGAGACCCAGTACTTC. This sequence joins TRBV25-1 and TRBJ2-5; either TRBD1 or TRBD2 may fit D (5 bases each). The length of the CDR3 is 15 residues. The germline V and J ends were trimmed by 1 base and 5 bases, with 14 bases remaining between them. Per the germline V gene, CDR1 is MGHDK and CDR2 is SYGVNS.

CDR3 protein: CASSLGPGNEQFF. In DNA, the CDR3 is TGTGCCAGCAGCTTAGGGCCGGGTAATGAGCAGTTCTTC. The chain links TRBV7-2 to TRBJ2-1; no clear D gene. V lost 1 base to trimming and J lost 7 bases, with 8 bases between them. Germline V gene lookup returns CDR1 SGHTA and CDR2 FQGNSA. This CDR3 is 13 amino acids long. Filled out from reference TRBV7-2 and TRBJ2-1, the complete variable domain reads GAGVSQSPSNKVTEKGKDVELRCDPISGHTALYWYRQSLGQGLEFLIYFQGNSAPDKSGLPSDRFSAERTGGSVSTLTIQRTQQEDSAVYLCASSLGPGNEQFFGPGTRLTVL.

This clonotype was observed at least ten times. CDR3 DNA sequence: TGTGCCACGTCATTCCCAGGCGGGGAGGGGACAGATACGCAGTATTTT. Amino acids: CATSFPGGEGTDTQYF. The chain employs TRBV24-1 and TRBJ2-3; the match to TRBD2 covers 7 bases. Germline assignment: CDR1 KGHDR and CDR2 SFDVKD. This CDR3 comprises 16 residues. The V and J ends lost 10 bases and 3 bases, in that order; junction bases with no gene match: 15.

The V gene is TRBV7-2, the J gene TRBJ2-3; 7 bases match TRBD2. This CDR3 contains 13 residues. Germline lookup yields CDR1 SGHTA and CDR2 FQGNSA. The CDR3: CDTEGGATDTQYF. Here the CDR3 DNA reads TGTGACACCGAGGGAGGGGCCACAGATACGCAGTATTTT. Full variable domain (remainder filled in from reference TRBV7-2 and TRBJ2-3): GAGVSQSPSNKVTEKGKDVELRCDPISGHTALYWYRQSLGQGLEFLIYFQGNSAPDKSGLPSDRFSAERTGGSVSTLTIQRTQQEDSAVYLCDTEGGATDTQYFGPGTRLTVL.

This clonotype was observed a single time. V and J are TRBV12-3 or TRBV12-4 and TRBJ1-1; D might be TRBD1 (6 bases). This CDR3 region has 18 residues. V lost 5 bases and J 1 base, leaving 23 bases between the germline ends. The CDR3 bases are TGTGCCAGCAGTGCAGGGGACCGGGGTCATACAGGGAACACTGAAGCTTTCTTT. Translated: CASSAGDRGHTGNTEAFF.

Only a few counts were recorded for this clonotype. The chain employs TRBV28 and TRBJ2-5; 13 positions agree with TRBD2. With 5 bases clipped from V and 4 bases from J, the junction kept 7 bases outside the gene matches. Germline-derived CDR1 and CDR2 are MDHEN and SYDVKM. CDR3 length: 16 residues. The CDR3 loop reads CASSPGLAGAVETQYF. The CDR3 bases are TGTGCCAGCAGTCCTGGACTAGCGGGAGCGGTAGAGACCCAGTACTTC.

V usage is TRBV7-2 and J usage is TRBJ2-3, with 7 bases matching TRBD1. The CDR3 extends over 15 amino acids. CDR1 is SGHTA and CDR2 is FQGNSA in the germline V gene. Trimming took 5 bases from V and 5 from J; bases not matched to a gene: 10. The DNA of the CDR3 is TGTGCCAGCAGCGCCCAGACAGGGCGCGAAGATACGCAGTATTTT. Its translation: CASSAQTGREDTQYF.

The chain links TRBV7-2 to TRBJ2-5; a weak D match, TRBD1 (5 bases). Trimming cost V 5 bases and J 5 bases, with 15 bases left between them. Per germline, CDR1 SGHTA and CDR2 FQGNSA. The CDR3 consists of 14 residues. CDR3 DNA: TGTGCCAGCAGCCCCCAGGGTGGCCGGGAGACCCAGTACTTC. This translates into CASSPQGGRETQYF.

V usage is TRBV7-7 and J usage is TRBJ2-2; unclear D gene. Germline V gives CDR1 SSHAT, CDR2 FNYEAQ (reference sequence). Trimming removed 7 bases at V and 2 bases at J, with 14 bases between. The CDR3 covers 15 residues. CDR3 protein: CASTRGGSNTGELFF. The CDR3 DNA sequence: TGTGCCAGCACCCGAGGCGGCTCTAACACCGGGGAGCTGTTTTTT. Full variable domain (rest looked up from reference TRBV7-7 and TRBJ2-2): GAGVSQSPRYKVTKRGQDVTLRCDPISSHATLYWYQQALGQGPEFLTYFNYEAQPDKSGLPSDRFSAERPEGSISTLTIQRTEQRDSAMYRCASTRGGSNTGELFFGEGSRLTVL.

The chain carries TRBV20-1 and TRBJ2-5; 9 nucleotides line up with TRBD2. Trimming took 1 base from V and 4 from J; bases not matched to a gene: 1. CDR3 size: 13 residues. Germline values: CDR1 DFQATT, CDR2 SNEGSKA (reference sequence). The CDR3 coding sequence is TGCAGTGCTAGAGGTAGCGGGGGAGAGACCCAGTACTTC. It translates to CSARGSGGETQYF.

The V call is TRBV5-4, the J call TRBJ2-4, with D maybe TRBD2 (7 bases). This CDR3 contains 14 residues. V lost 4 bases, J lost 6 bases, and 14 bases lay in between. Germline V gene data show CDR1 as SGHNT and CDR2 as YYREEE (reference sequence). The CDR3 is CASSPIGGGNIQYF. CDR3 nucleotide sequence: TGTGCCAGCAGCCCGATAGGGGGGGGAAACATTCAGTACTTC.

The CDR3, as DNA: TGTGCCAGCTCACCCATCCCAGGACTAGCGGGAGGGAGGTCCTACGAGCAGTACTTC. It yields the protein CASSPIPGLAGGRSYEQYF. The chain uses TRBV18 and TRBJ2-7; 15 bases map to TRBD2. The J segment lost 1 base and the V segment lost 3 bases, leaving 10 bases of the junction unmatched. The germline CDR1 and CDR2 sequences are KGHSH and LQKENI. The CDR3 is 19 residues long.

This clonotype has just a few counts. This chain uses TRBV28 with TRBJ2-7, with D perhaps given as TRBD1 or TRBD2 (5 bases each). The CDR3 has 13 residues. V was pared by 5 bases and J by 3 bases, with 11 bases between. Germline V lookup: CDR1 MDHEN, CDR2 SYDVKM. The CDR3 loop reads CASSRGANYEQYF. DNA for the CDR3: TGTGCCAGCAGTCGAGGGGCCAACTACGAGCAGTACTTC.

V gene TRBV25-1 combines with J gene TRBJ2-4, with 8 bases identical to TRBD1. The DNA matches TRBJ2-7 better at its end, which makes the J call doubtful. The CDR3 covers 15 residues. From germline, CDR1 is MGHDK and CDR2 SYGVNS. The CDR3 DNA reads TGTGCCAGCAGTGAAAGACAGGGGATTTCCTACGAGCAGTACTTC. It encodes CASSERQGISYEQYF.

This chain connects TRBV20-1 to TRBJ2-5; perhaps TRBD1 as D (6 bases). The V end lost 3 bases, the J end lost 5 bases, and 16 bases lay between the germline ends. The CDR3 sequence is 14 residues long. The V gene's germline CDR1 is DFQATT and CDR2 SNEGSKA (reference sequence). The CDR3 DNA reads as TGCAGTGCTAGTCCTCCAGGGGTTCCGGAGACCCAGTACTTC. This gives the protein CSASPPGVPETQYF.

CDR3 protein: CASSQDSSQGYGYTF. CDR3 nucleotides: TGTGCCAGCAGCCAAGACTCTTCACAGGGGTATGGCTACACCTTC. The genes are TRBV4-2 and TRBJ1-2, with 7 bases identical to TRBD1. The CDR3 totals 15 residues. The germline gives CDR1 LGHNA, CDR2 YNFKEQ. Unmatched junction bases numbered 6, after V lost 0 bases and J lost 5 bases.

J is TRBJ2-1 and V is TRBV24-1; D gene ambiguous. Germline loops: CDR1 KGHDR, CDR2 SFDVKD. Deletions cut 4 bases from V and 2 bases from J, with 11 bases between. The CDR3 runs 15 residues. The CDR3 nucleotides are TGTGCCACCAGTGACCCTACACTTACCTACAATGAGCAGTTCTTC. Amino acids: CATSDPTLTYNEQFF.

The chain joins TRBV4-1 to TRBJ1-5; D is uncertain. The CDR3 runs to 15 residues. Germline assignment: CDR1 MGHRA and CDR2 YSYEKL. The V gene lost 4 bases and the J gene lost 0 bases, with 10 bases spanning the gap. The CDR3 spells CASSLSDRSNQPQHF. CDR3 nucleotides: TGCGCCAGCAGCCTTTCGGATCGTAGCAATCAGCCCCAGCATTTT.